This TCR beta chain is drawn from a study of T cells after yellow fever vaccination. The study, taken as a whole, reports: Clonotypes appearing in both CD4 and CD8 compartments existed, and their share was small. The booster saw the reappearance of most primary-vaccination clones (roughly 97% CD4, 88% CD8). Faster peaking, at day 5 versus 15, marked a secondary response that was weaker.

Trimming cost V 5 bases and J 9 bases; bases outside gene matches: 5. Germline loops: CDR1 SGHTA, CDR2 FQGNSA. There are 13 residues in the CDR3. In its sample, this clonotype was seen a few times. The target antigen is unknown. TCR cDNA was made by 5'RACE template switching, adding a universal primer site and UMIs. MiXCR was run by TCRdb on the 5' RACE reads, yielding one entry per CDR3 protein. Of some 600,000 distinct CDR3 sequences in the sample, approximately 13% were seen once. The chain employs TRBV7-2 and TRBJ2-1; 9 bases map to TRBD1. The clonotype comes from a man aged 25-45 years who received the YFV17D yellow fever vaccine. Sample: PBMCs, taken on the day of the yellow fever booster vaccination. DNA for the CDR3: TGTGCCAGCAGCCGGGACAGGGAGAGTGAGCAGTTCTTC. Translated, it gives CASSRDRESEQFF.